This entry is about one TCR beta chain. Its antigen is not known. Trimming left V 5 bases short and J 7 bases short, with 19 bases between. Germline lookup yields CDR1 MNHEY and CDR2 SVGEGT. The CDR3 contains 15 residues. TCRdb analysed the 5' RACE reads with MiXCR anew, one entry per CDR3 protein. The sample lists 290,000 or so distinct CDR3 sequences; approximately 19% were seen once. This specimen comes from a study of T-cell memory formation after mild COVID-19. Study information: TCR clusters showed largely donor specificity.

The study, taken as a whole, reports: The appearance of some responding clones in pre-infection memory suggested that cross-reactive memory joined. Later expanders leaned CD4+, whereas clones that contracted between day 15 and 85 were balanced CD4/CD8. The CD4+ clones that contracted clustered mainly within CM and EM, and the CD8+ clones concentrated in EMRA.

Material for sequencing was PBMCs or a T cell subset sorted from them (not recorded which). The chain employs TRBV6-2 or TRBV6-3 and TRBJ2-3; no firm D call. The origin of this receptor is a man younger than 35 who had mild COVID-19 (a few samples of this study predate the infection). Cell type and time point are not known. The CDR3 coding sequence is TGTGCCAGCAGTCTTGCCGCAGCCTTACACCATACGCAGTATTTT. The encoded protein is CASSLAAALHHTQYF.